This T cell receptor (beta chain) was captured by sequencing in a study of beta chain features in type 1 diabetes. Broader study findings: The naive, central memory and Treg TCRB repertoires of patients appeared to be more similar to one another than those of healthy donors. Moderate yet significant TCRB CDR3 shortening was seen in Type 1 diabetes patients in all four CD4+ subsets.

Note on this clone: Its target is not known.

Of the isolated RNA, all was reverse transcribed, and so the sequenced material was expressed TCRB transcripts. Method: immunoSEQ multiplex PCR; TCRdb's copy keeps in-frame clones and lacks some. The table has 550,000 to 850,000 clones, around 15% seen once. Sequenced: naive CD4+ T cells from blood. The receptor was isolated from a man between 18 and 29 years old with type 1 diabetes.

The CDR3 protein is CSVGQGQANYGYTF. The CDR3 nucleotides are TGCAGCGTTGGACAGGGGCAAGCTAACTATGGCTACACCTTC. This chain connects TRBV29-1 to TRBJ1-2; 8 nucleotides align to TRBD1. The V and J ends lost 4 bases and 0 bases, in that order; junction bases with no gene match: 4. The CDR3 length is 14 residues. Germline CDR1 SQVTM, CDR2 ANQGSEA.